This entry lists 8 T cell receptor beta chains sequenced from one sample in a study of identical twins. One entry per CDR3 protein results from TCRdb running MiXCR on the 5' RACE reads. The sample lists 200,000 to 250,000 distinct CDR3 sequences, roughly 7.5% occurring once. This same sample was also part of a study on yellow fever vaccine responses in identical twins.

Specimen: memory (CD45RO+) T cells sorted from blood. These receptors all stem from a woman aged 18-29 years in good health.

The rearrangement uses TRBV9 and TRBJ2-5, with D uncertain. Germline assignment: CDR1 SGDLS and CDR2 YYNGEE. The CDR3 runs to 13 residues. Between the trimmed V and J ends, which lost 1 base and 1 base, there was a span of 5 bases. CDR3 in amino acids: CASSVSPQETQYF. CDR3 nucleotides: TGTGCCAGCAGCGTATCCCCCCAAGAGACCCAGTACTTC.

Ten or more counts support this clonotype. The CDR3 sequence: CASSLQVAIGELFF. CDR3 bases: TGTGCCAGCAGCTTGCAGGTAGCGATCGGGGAGCTGTTTTTT. J is TRBJ2-2 and V is TRBV5-5, with a tentative D call TRBD2 (5 bases). The CDR3 length is 14 residues. Germline CDR1 SGHKS, CDR2 YYEKEE (reference sequence). V was shortened by 1 base and J by 7 bases, with 11 bases between the two germline ends.

Many counts were recorded for this clonotype. The chain uses TRBV12-3 or TRBV12-4 and TRBJ1-6; 7 positions agree with TRBD1. V dropped 5 bases and J dropped 7; count of bases not matched to a gene: 14. The CDR3 contains 17 residues. In DNA, the CDR3 is TGTGCCAGCAGTCCCGGGACTGCCGGACAGGCAAATTCACCCCTCCACTTT. It encodes CASSPGTAGQANSPLHF.

This clonotype was seen a handful of times. The V gene is TRBV6-2 or TRBV6-3, the J gene TRBJ2-7; D remains unclear. Between the trimmed V and J ends, which lost 2 bases and 1 base, there was a span of 18 bases. CDR3 size: 17 residues. Germline CDR1 MNHEY, CDR2 SVGEGT. CDR3 sequence: CASSYRLGGPTSYEQYF. Written as DNA, the CDR3 is TGTGCCAGCAGTTACCGACTCGGCGGACCGACTTCCTACGAGCAGTACTTC.

This clonotype was seen many times. The J gene is TRBJ2-7, the V gene TRBV29-1; TRBD2 aligns across 11 bases. The CDR3 is 13 residues long. V lost 5 bases, J lost 6 bases, and 6 bases stayed unmatched. Per germline, CDR1 SQVTM and CDR2 ANQGSEA. This CDR3 reads CSVSPSGRTEQYF. Written as DNA, the CDR3 is TGCAGCGTTTCCCCTAGCGGGAGGACCGAGCAGTACTTC.

The table lists this clonotype with many counts. The gene calls are TRBV6-1 and TRBJ2-7; 12 bases align to TRBD2. CDR3 size: 15 residues. Germline CDR1 is MNHNS and CDR2 is SASEGT. Trimming at V came to 6 bases and at J to 6 bases, leaving 9 bases not matched to a gene. The CDR3 sequence: CASRSQTSGSGEQYF. The DNA for the CDR3 is TGTGCCAGCAGGTCTCAGACTAGCGGGAGTGGCGAGCAGTACTTC.

This clonotype was recorded a few times. The chain combines TRBV28 with TRBJ1-2; D is unresolved. The CDR3 has 14 residues. V dropped 8 bases and J dropped 1 base, with 14 bases sitting between them. Germline V gives CDR1 MDHEN, CDR2 SYDVKM. CDR3 loop: CASSDPGRNYGYTF. The CDR3 coding sequence is TGTGCCAGCTCTGACCCCGGACGTAACTATGGCTACACCTTC.

The table lists this clonotype with a few counts. The CDR3 DNA is TGCGCCAGCAGCCAAGACCCCCCCGAGACTAGCGGGAGTAGAAGCACAGATACGCAGTATTTT. Translated: CASSQDPPETSGSRSTDTQYF. The chain couples TRBV4-1 to TRBJ2-3, with 12 positions matching TRBD2. CDR3 length: 21 residues. The junction had 13 bases not matched to a gene; V was cut back by 0 bases and J by 0 bases. The V gene's germline CDR1 is MGHRA and CDR2 YSYEKL.